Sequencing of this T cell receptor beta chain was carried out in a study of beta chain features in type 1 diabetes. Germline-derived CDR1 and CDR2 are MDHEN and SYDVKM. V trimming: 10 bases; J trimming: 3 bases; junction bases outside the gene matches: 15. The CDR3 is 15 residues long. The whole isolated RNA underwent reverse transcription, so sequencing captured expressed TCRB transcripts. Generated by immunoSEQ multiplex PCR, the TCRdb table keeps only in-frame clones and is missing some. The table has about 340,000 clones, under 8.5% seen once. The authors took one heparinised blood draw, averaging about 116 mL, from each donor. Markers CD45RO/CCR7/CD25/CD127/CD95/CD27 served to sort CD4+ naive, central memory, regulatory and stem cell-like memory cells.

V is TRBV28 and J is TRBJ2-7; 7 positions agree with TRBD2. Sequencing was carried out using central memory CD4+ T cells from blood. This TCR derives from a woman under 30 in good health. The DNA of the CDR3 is TGTGCCACCTTAAGGGGAGGGCCCGGCCTCTACGAGCAGTACTTC. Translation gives CATLRGGPGLYEQYF.